A selection of T cell receptor beta chains follows, all from one sample in a study of blood T cells in healthy people across ages. TCRdb re-derived calls from the 5' RACE reads in MiXCR, one entry per CDR3 protein. The sample includes about 1 million distinct CDR3 sequences, 40% to 50% seen only once; the top ten take approximately 19%. Source material: blood. The receptors were gathered from a woman between 55 and 75 years old in good health. Both conserved end residues are part of each CDR3. D genes are given only for firm matches. Only part of the rows carry a size: once, few, many, or a class if the clone is expanded.

clone_size d_call j_call v_call cdr3_aa cdr3_nt
. . TRBJ1-5 TRBV4-2 CASSQDPPDRMYSNQPQHF TGTGCCAGCAGCCAAGATCCCCCAGACCGCATGTATAGCAATCAGCCCCAGCATTTT
. . TRBJ2-1 TRBV27 CASSFLGAGNNEQFF TGTGCCAGCAGTTTTTTAGGCGCAGGTAACAATGAGCAGTTCTTC
. . TRBJ1-2 TRBV5-1 CASSHGQTWGYTF TGCGCCAGCAGCCATGGACAGACGTGGGGCTACACCTTC
. . TRBJ2-1 TRBV11-1 CASSPTSGGNEQFF TGTGCCAGCAGCCCGACGTCTGGAGGCAATGAGCAGTTCTTC
. . TRBJ1-5 TRBV27 CASSQTWSQPQHF TGTGCCAGCAGTCAGACATGGAGTCAGCCCCAGCATTTT
. . TRBJ1-4 TRBV3-1 CASSQDGGFRPSEKLFF TGTGCCAGCAGCCAAGATGGCGGGTTCAGGCCTTCGGAAAAACTGTTTTTT
. TRBD1 TRBJ1-6 TRBV5-1 CASSARTGTYNSPLHF TGCGCCAGCAGCGCTCGGACAGGGACCTATAATTCACCCCTCCACTTT
few . TRBJ2-3 TRBV3-1 CASSMGSDTQYF TGTGCCAGCTCTATGGGATCAGATACGCAGTATTTT
. TRBD2 TRBJ2-5 TRBV5-1 CTSSLGLAGGPGETQYF TGCACCAGCAGCTTAGGACTAGCGGGAGGGCCGGGAGAGACCCAGTACTTC
many TRBD1 TRBJ2-5 TRBV5-1 CASSPDRVQETQYF TGTGCCAGCAGCCCGGACAGGGTGCAAGAGACCCAGTACTTC
. TRBD2 TRBJ2-1 TRBV5-1 CASSLADLAGGPRSYNEQFF TGCGCCAGCAGCTTGGCCGATCTAGCGGGAGGGCCTCGGTCCTACAATGAGCAGTTCTTC
. . TRBJ2-1 TRBV5-5 CASSSTVAEYNEQFF TGTGCCAGCAGCAGTACGGTAGCGGAGTACAATGAGCAGTTCTTC
few TRBD1 TRBJ2-7 TRBV12-3/TRBV12-4 CASMRDRGSEQYF TGTGCCAGCATGAGGGACAGGGGTAGCGAGCAGTACTTC
. . TRBJ2-2 TRBV9 CASKMTGTGELFF TGTGCCAGCAAGATGACAGGCACCGGGGAGCTGTTTTTT
. . TRBJ2-7 TRBV11-2 CASSLWPGHREQYF TGTGCCAGCAGCTTGTGGCCCGGGCACCGGGAGCAGTACTTC
. TRBD2 TRBJ2-1 TRBV15 CATSRDRVAGDEQFF TGTGCCACCAGCAGAGATCGGGTAGCGGGAGATGAGCAGTTCTTC
. . TRBJ2-3 TRBV21-1 CASTGIPALTDTQYF TGTGCCAGCACTGGGATTCCGGCTCTCACAGATACGCAGTATTTT
once . TRBJ2-1 TRBV10-1 CASSESESRDEQLF TGCGCCAGCAGTGAGTCGGAGTCCAGAGATGAGCAGTTATTC
. . TRBJ2-3 TRBV7-3 CASSAGGGRYTQYF TGTGCCAGCAGCGCTGGGGGTGGAAGGTATACGCAGTATTTT
. TRBD1 TRBJ2-7 TRBV27 CASRSPGTGYEQYF TGTGCCAGCAGATCCCCCGGGACAGGGTACGAGCAGTACTTC
few . TRBJ2-7 TRBV20-1 CSALHRDFYEQYF TGCAGTGCTTTGCACAGGGATTTTTACGAGCAGTACTTC
. . TRBJ2-5 TRBV12-3/TRBV12-4 CASSLWGRGKQETQYF TGTGCCAGCAGTTTATGGGGGCGCGGGAAACAAGAGACCCAGTACTTC
once TRBD1 TRBJ1-6 TRBV7-3 CASSATGGGSPPHF TGTGCCAGCAGCGCAACAGGGGGCGGTTCACCCCCCCACTTT
. . TRBJ2-1 TRBV6-1 CASRRAGRYNEQFF TGTGCCTCGAGGAGGGCGGGGAGGTACAATGAGCAGTTCTTC
. . TRBJ2-1 TRBV3-1 CASSQDRANLNEQFF TGTGCCAGCAGCCAAGATCGAGCTAACCTAAATGAGCAGTTCTTC
few . TRBJ2-3 TRBV21-1 CASSLGTPRTTDTQYF TGTGCCAGCAGCCTCGGGACTCCACGAACCACAGATACGCAGTATTTT
. TRBD2 TRBJ2-1 TRBV20-1 CSASTSGRGFSYNEQFF TGCAGTGCTAGCACTAGCGGCAGGGGATTTTCCTACAATGAGCAGTTCTTC
. TRBD1 TRBJ2-5 TRBV28 CASSPPVRGQETQYF TGTGCCAGCAGTCCCCCGGTCAGGGGGCAAGAGACCCAGTACTTC
. TRBD1 TRBJ2-7 TRBV10-3 CAIRQDRDPYEQYF TGTGCCATCAGGCAGGACAGGGACCCCTACGAGCAGTACTTC
. . TRBJ2-3 TRBV6-1 CASKIQGQWGDTQYF TGTGCCAGCAAAATCCAGGGGCAATGGGGAGATACGCAGTATTTT
. TRBD2 TRBJ2-5 TRBV29-1 CSVRTRLQETQYF TGCAGCGTTCGGACTAGACTCCAAGAGACCCAGTACTTC
few . TRBJ2-7 TRBV13 CASSSYDRDTFSYEQYF TGTGCCAGCAGCTCATACGACCGGGACACGTTCTCCTACGAGCAGTACTTC
. TRBD1 TRBJ2-7 TRBV25-1 CASSTRTGVGEQYF TGTGCCAGCAGTACCCGGACAGGTGTCGGGGAGCAGTACTTC
. . TRBJ2-7 TRBV21-1 CASSKGGQRVLSYEQYF TGTGCCAGCAGCAAAGGGGGACAACGCGTACTTTCCTACGAGCAGTACTTC
few . TRBJ2-3 TRBV14 CASSQAYDMSPDTQYF TGTGCCAGCAGCCAAGCATACGACATGAGTCCAGATACGCAGTATTTT
. TRBD2 TRBJ2-1 TRBV7-9 CASSHGTSGRVRNEQFF TGTGCCAGCAGCCACGGGACTAGCGGGAGGGTCCGGAATGAGCAGTTCTTC
few . TRBJ2-1 TRBV6-5 CASTPDSYNEQFF TGTGCCAGCACCCCGGACTCCTACAATGAGCAGTTCTTC
few . TRBJ2-7 TRBV6-5 CASSYSRDLSSYEQYF TGTGCCAGCAGTTACTCCCGGGACTTAAGCTCCTACGAGCAGTACTTC
. . TRBJ2-1 TRBV10-3 CAISESRGGEQFF TGTGCCATCAGTGAGTCGCGAGGGGGTGAGCAGTTCTTC
. TRBD2 TRBJ2-1 TRBV5-1 CASSKSGSEYNEQFF TGCGCCAGCTCTAAAAGCGGGAGCGAATACAATGAGCAGTTCTTC
. . TRBJ2-7 TRBV5-6 CASSGRVGTGAGETQHF .
. . TRBJ2-7 TRBV21-1 CASSKAHRDSCEQYF TGTGCCAGCAGCAAAGCGCACAGGGACTCTTGCGAGCAGTACTTC
few . TRBJ2-5 TRBV29-1 CSVEGFRGSEETQYF TGCAGCGTTGAAGGGTTCAGGGGTAGTGAGGAGACCCAGTACTTC
. TRBD1 TRBJ2-4 TRBV5-5 CASSLRSGQGQGEQYF TGTGCCAGCAGCTTGCGATCCGGACAGGGGCAAGGGGAGCAGTACTTC
. . TRBJ2-3 TRBV6-1 CASVVPGTDTQYF TGTGCCAGCGTCGTTCCAGGCACAGATACGCAGTATTTT